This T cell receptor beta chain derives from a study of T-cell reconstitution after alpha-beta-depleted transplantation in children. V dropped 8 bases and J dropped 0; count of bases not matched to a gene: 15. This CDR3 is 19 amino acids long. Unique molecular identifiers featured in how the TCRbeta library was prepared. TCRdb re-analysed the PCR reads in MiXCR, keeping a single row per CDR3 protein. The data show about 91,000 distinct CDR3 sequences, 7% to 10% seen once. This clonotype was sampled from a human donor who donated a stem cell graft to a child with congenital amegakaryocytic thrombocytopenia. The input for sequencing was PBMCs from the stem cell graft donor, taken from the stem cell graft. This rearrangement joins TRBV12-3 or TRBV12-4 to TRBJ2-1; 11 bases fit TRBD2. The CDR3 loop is CASCSLAGGPSSSYNEQFF. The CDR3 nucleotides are TGTGCCAGCTGTTCCCTAGCGGGAGGCCCAAGCAGCTCCTACAATGAGCAGTTCTTC.